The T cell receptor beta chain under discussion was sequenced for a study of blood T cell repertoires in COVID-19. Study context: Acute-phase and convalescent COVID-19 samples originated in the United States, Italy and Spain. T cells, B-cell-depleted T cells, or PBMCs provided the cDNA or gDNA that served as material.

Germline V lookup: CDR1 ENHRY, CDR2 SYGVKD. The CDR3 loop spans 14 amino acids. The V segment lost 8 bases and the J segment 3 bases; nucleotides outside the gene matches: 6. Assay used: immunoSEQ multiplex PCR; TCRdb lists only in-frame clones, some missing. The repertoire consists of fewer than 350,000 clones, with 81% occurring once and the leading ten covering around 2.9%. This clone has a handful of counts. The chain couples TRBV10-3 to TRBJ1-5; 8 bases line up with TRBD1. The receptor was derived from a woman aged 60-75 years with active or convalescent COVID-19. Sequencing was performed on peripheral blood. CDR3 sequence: CAIGQGADNQPQHF. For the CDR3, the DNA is TGTGCCATCGGGCAGGGGGCTGACAATCAGCCCCAGCATTTT.